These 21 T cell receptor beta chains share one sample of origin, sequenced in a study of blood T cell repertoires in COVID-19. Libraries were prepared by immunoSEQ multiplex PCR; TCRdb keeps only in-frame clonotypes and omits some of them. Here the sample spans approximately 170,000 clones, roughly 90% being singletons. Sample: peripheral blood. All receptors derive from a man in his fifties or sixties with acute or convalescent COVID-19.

The CDR3 loop is CASSPSGRYNEQFF. For the CDR3, the DNA is TGTGCCAGCTCACCGAGCGGGAGATACAATGAGCAGTTCTTC. This chain joins TRBV18 and TRBJ2-1, with 8 nucleotides matching TRBD2. V lost 3 bases, J lost 4 bases, and 2 bases stayed unmatched. Germline-derived CDR1 and CDR2 are KGHSH and LQKENI. CDR3 length: 14 amino acids.

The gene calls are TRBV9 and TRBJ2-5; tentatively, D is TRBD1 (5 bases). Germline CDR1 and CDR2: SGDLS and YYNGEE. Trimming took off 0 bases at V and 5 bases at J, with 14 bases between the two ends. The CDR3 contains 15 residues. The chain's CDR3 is CASSVEGVGRETQYF. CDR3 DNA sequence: TGTGCCAGCAGCGTAGAAGGGGTTGGGCGTGAGACCCAGTACTTC.

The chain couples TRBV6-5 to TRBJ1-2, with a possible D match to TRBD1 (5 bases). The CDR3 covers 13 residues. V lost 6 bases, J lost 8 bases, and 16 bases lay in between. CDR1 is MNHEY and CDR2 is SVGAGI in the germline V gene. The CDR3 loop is CASSRTGSAGYTF. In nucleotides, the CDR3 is TGTGCCAGCAGCCGTACAGGATCGGCGGGCTACACCTTC.

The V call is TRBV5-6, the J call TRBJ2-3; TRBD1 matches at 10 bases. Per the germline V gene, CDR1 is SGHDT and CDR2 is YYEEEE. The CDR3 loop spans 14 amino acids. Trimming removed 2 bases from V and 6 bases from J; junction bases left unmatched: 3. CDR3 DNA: TGTGCCAGCAGCTTCGGGACAGGGGCGGATACGCAGTATTTT. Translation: CASSFGTGADTQYF.

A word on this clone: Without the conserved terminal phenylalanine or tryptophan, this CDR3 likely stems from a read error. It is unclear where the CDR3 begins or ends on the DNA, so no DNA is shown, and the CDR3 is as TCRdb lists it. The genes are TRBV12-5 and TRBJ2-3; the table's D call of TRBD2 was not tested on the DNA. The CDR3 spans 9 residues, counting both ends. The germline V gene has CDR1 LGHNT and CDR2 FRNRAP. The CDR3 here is CASGDLAGC.

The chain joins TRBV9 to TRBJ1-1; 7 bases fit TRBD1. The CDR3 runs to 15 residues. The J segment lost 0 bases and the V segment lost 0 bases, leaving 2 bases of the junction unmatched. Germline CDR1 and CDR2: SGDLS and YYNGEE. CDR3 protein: CASSVGQGLNTEAFF. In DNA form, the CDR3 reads TGTGCCAGCAGCGTAGGACAGGGCTTGAACACTGAAGCTTTCTTT.

This chain's CDR3 is CASSHRGAGTEAFF. Written as DNA, the CDR3 is TGTGCCAGCAGCCACCGTGGGGCCGGCACTGAAGCTTTCTTT. V usage is TRBV11-2 and J usage is TRBJ1-1, with D possibly being TRBD1 (5 bases). The germline CDR1 and CDR2 sequences are SGHAT and FQNNGV. The CDR3 consists of 14 residues. V dropped 5 bases and J dropped 4 bases, with 14 bases sitting between them.

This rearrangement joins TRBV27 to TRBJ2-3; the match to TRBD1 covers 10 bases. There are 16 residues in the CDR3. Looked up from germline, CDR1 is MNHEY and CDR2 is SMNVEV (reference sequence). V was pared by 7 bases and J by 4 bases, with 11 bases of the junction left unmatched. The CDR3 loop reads CASTSRRTGGPDTQYF. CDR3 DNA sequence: TGTGCCAGCACATCCCGGAGGACAGGGGGGCCAGATACGCAGTATTTT.

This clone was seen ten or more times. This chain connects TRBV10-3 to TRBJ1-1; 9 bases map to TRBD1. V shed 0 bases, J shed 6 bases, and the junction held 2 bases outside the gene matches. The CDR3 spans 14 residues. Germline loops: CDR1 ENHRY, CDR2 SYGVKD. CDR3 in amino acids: CAISESGTGPEAFF. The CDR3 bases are TGTGCCATCAGTGAGTCTGGGACAGGGCCTGAAGCTTTCTTT.

CDR3 coding DNA: TGTGCCAGCAGCTCCTCGGCGGTAGCGGGAGCAAACGGGGAGCTGTTTTTT. It yields the protein CASSSSAVAGANGELFF. This chain connects TRBV7-2 to TRBJ2-2; TRBD2 agrees at 9 bases. CDR1 SGHTA and CDR2 FQGNSA come from the germline V gene. J was trimmed by 7 bases and V by 4 bases; bases with no gene match: 13. CDR3 length equals 17 residues.

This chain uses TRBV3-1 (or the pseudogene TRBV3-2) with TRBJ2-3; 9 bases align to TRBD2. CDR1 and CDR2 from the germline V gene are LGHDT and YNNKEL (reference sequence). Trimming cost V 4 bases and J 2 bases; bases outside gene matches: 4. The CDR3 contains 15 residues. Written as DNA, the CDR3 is TGTGCCAGCAGCCTAGGACTAGCGAACACAGATACGCAGTATTTT. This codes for CASSLGLANTDTQYF.

The CDR3 here is CATSDAGNQPQHF. The CDR3 nucleotides read TGTGCCACCAGTGATGCAGGGAATCAGCCCCAGCATTTT. The chain links TRBV24-1 to TRBJ1-5, with D possibly being TRBD1 (5 bases). This CDR3 is built from 13 residues. Germline V gives CDR1 KGHDR, CDR2 SFDVKD. Trimming stripped 3 bases from V and 4 bases from J, with 6 bases between.

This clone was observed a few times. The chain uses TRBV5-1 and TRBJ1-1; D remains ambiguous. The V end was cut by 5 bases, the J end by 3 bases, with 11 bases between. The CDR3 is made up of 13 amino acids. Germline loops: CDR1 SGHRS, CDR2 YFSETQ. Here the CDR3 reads CASRAEVDTEAFF. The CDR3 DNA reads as TGCGCCAGCAGAGCGGAGGTAGACACTGAAGCTTTCTTT.

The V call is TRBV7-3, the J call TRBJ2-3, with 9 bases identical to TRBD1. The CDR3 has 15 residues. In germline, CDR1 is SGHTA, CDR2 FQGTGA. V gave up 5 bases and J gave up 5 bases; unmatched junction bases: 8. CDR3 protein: CASSPTGGEVDTQYF. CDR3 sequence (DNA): TGTGCCAGCAGCCCAACAGGGGGCGAGGTAGATACGCAGTATTTT.

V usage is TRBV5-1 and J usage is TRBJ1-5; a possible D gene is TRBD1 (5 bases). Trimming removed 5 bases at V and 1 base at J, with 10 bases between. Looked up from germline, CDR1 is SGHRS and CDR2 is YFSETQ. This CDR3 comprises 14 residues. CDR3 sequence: CASSRDSSNQPQHF. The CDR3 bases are TGCGCCAGCAGTCGTGACAGCAGCAATCAGCCCCAGCATTTT.

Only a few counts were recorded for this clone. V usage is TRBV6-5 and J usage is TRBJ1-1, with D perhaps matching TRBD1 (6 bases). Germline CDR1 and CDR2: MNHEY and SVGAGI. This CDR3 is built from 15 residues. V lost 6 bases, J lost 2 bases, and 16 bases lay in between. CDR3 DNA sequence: TGTGCCAGCAGCGACCGGAGCAGGGGCAACACTGAAGCTTTCTTT. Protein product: CASSDRSRGNTEAFF.

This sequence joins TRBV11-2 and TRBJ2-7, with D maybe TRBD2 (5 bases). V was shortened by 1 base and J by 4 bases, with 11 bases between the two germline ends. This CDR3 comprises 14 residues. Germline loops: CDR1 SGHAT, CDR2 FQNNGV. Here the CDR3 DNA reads TGTGCCAGCAGCTTAGGATCTAGCATGTACGAGCAGTACTTC. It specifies CASSLGSSMYEQYF.

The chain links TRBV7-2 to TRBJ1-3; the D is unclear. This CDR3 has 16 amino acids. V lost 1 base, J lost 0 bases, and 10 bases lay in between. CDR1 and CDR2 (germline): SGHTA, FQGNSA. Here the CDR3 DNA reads TGTGCCAGCAGCTTAGGGCCAGCGAGCTCTGGAAACACCATATATTTT. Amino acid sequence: CASSLGPASSGNTIYF.

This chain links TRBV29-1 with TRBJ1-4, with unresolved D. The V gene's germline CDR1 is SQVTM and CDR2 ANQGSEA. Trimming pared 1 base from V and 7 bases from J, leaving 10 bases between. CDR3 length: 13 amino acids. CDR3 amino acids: CSVEVTLGEKLFF. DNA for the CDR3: TGCAGCGTTGAAGTGACACTGGGTGAAAAACTGTTTTTT.

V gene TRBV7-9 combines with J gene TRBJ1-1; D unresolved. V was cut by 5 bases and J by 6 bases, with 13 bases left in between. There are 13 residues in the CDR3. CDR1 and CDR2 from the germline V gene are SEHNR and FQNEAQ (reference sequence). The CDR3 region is CASSALLSAEAFF. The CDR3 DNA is TGTGCCAGCAGCGCTTTATTGAGCGCTGAAGCTTTCTTT.

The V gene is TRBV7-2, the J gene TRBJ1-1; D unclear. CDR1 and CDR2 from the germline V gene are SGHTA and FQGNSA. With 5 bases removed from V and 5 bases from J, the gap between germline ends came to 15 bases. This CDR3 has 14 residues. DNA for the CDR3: TGTGCCAGCAGCCCGGAGGGTGGGAGGACTGAAGCTTTCTTT. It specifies CASSPEGGRTEAFF. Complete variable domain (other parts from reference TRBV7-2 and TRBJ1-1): GAGVSQSPSNKVTEKGKDVELRCDPISGHTALYWYRQSLGQGLEFLIYFQGNSAPDKSGLPSDRFSAERTGGSVSTLTIQRTQQEDSAVYLCASSPEGGRTEAFFGQGTRLTVV.